Here is one TCR beta chain with its context. Its cognate antigen is unknown. Through a sample-barcoded 5' primer and a J-beta primer mix, a second PCR was run for roughly 6 to 12 cycles. All cDNA molecules were each tagged by a template-switch adaptor with 12 random nucleotides. TCRdb passed the 5' RACE reads through MiXCR, listing each CDR3 protein once. Here the sample spans about 570,000 distinct CDR3 sequences, roughly a quarter being singletons. The data are from a study of blood T cells in healthy people across ages. Overall study findings and caveats: Naive CD4+ cell counts and diversity both ran higher in long-lived than in aged donors.

Germline lookup yields CDR1 SGHRS and CDR2 YFSETQ. The CDR3 loop spans 15 amino acids. V was shortened by 2 bases and J by 2 bases, with 10 bases between the two germline ends. The rearrangement links TRBV5-1 to TRBJ2-2; D not certain. The receptor's source is a woman in her sixties or seventies in good health. Sequencing was performed on blood. CDR3 DNA sequence: TGCGCCAGCAGCTTATACGGGCCTAACACCGGGGAGCTGTTTTTT. Encoded protein: CASSLYGPNTGELFF. The whole variable domain, remainder taken from reference TRBV5-1 and TRBJ2-2, is KAGVTQTPRYLIKTRGQQVTLSCSPISGHRSVSWYQQTPGQGLQFLFEYFSETQRNKGNFPGRFSGRQFSNSRSEMNVSTLELGDSALYLCASSLYGPNTGELFFGEGSRLTVL.